This T cell receptor (beta chain) was identified in a study of shared clonotypes between healthy human individuals. As defined, naive CD8 cells were CD45RO-negative and positively selected for CCR7, with terminally differentiated effector memory CD45RA+ cells excluded. CDR3 length equals 17 residues. The trim removed 9 bases at V and 0 bases at J, leaving 11 bases unmatched. Germline V gene data show CDR1 as MNHEY and CDR2 as SMNVEV (reference sequence). The study ran the assay at deep level. Sequencing used immunoSEQ multiplex PCR; TCRdb keeps in-frame clones, though not all of them. Among some 2 million clones listed, less than 95% were seen once.

The genes are TRBV27 and TRBJ1-5, with TRBD1 identical over 10 bases. Sequencing was done on a sample of naive CD8+ T cells sorted from blood. This TCR was recovered from a young man in good health. CDR3 protein: CASSIGTGAYSNQPQHF. The CDR3 DNA is TGTGCCAGTTCGATAGGGACAGGGGCTTATAGCAATCAGCCCCAGCATTTT.